Listed here are 3 T cell receptor beta chains from one sample, sequenced in a study of cytomegalovirus exposure and HLA in healthy donors. The PCR contained 60 Vbeta and 13 Jbeta primers. Profiling relied on immunoSEQ multiplex PCR, and the TCRdb table lists in-frame clones only, not all of them. The sample lists under 150,000 clones; around 70% were seen once. The specimen sequenced was PBMCs. The receptor set was obtained from a human donor in good health.

This clone was observed a few times. The CDR3 region is CASSGRQGKGEQYF. CDR3 sequence (DNA): TGTGCCAGTAGTGGAAGACAGGGGAAGGGCGAGCAGTACTTC. This chain connects TRBV19 to TRBJ2-7, with 8 bases aligning to TRBD1. The J segment lost 6 bases and the V segment lost 5 bases, leaving 9 bases of the junction unmatched. This CDR3 has 14 residues. Germline loops: CDR1 LNHDA, CDR2 SQIVND (reference sequence).

The chain recombines TRBV6-5 with TRBJ2-5, with 7 nucleotides matching TRBD1. Germline trimming cut 2 bases from V and 5 bases from J; bases unmatched to any gene: 8. This CDR3 region has 15 residues. Germline lookup yields CDR1 MNHEY and CDR2 SVGAGI. The CDR3 bases are TGTGCCAGCAGTTACGGGCCAGGGGGTTTTGAGACCCAGTACTTC. This sequence encodes CASSYGPGGFETQYF.

The chain uses TRBV19 and TRBJ2-2, with 11 bases fitting TRBD2. With V trimmed by 5 bases and J by 1 base, 3 bases remained unmatched. Germline CDR1 LNHDA, CDR2 SQIVND (reference sequence). The CDR3 consists of 16 residues. As DNA, the CDR3 is TGTGCCAGTAGTGTTAGCGGGGGGGTGAACACCGGGGAGCTGTTTTTT. It encodes CASSVSGGVNTGELFF.